These 2 T cell receptor beta chains share one sample of origin, sequenced in a study of graft-versus-host responses after intestinal transplantation. Measured with immunoSEQ multiplex PCR; TCRdb has only the in-frame clones, and not every one. The table includes around 25,000 clones, almost 40% detected once. This specimen consisted of alloreactive CD4+ T cells from a mixed lymphocyte reaction culture, obtained before intestinal transplant. Subset reported: CFSE-low proliferating T cells sorted from roughly six-day pre-transplant mixed lymphocyte reaction (GvH or HvG direction). Receptors originate from a human patient who received an intestinal transplant.

This clone was detected only a few times. The chain links TRBV5-1 to TRBJ2-1; maybe TRBD1 (6 bases). Germline CDR1 is SGHRS and CDR2 is YFSETQ. The CDR3 is made up of 15 amino acids. The ends were cut back, 7 bases at V and 6 bases at J, with 20 bases in the middle. CDR3 sequence (DNA): TGCGCCAGCCACCACATTACTGGACAGCCCAATGAGCAGTTCTTC. Amino acid sequence: CASHHITGQPNEQFF. Drawing the rest from reference TRBV5-1 and TRBJ2-1, the complete variable domain is KAGVTQTPRYLIKTRGQQVTLSCSPISGHRSVSWYQQTPGQGLQFLFEYFSETQRNKGNFPGRFSGRQFSNSRSEMNVSTLELGDSALYLCASHHITGQPNEQFFGPGTRLTVL.

This rearrangement joins TRBV5-1 to TRBJ2-1; possible D gene TRBD2, 5 bases. This CDR3 is built from 11 residues. V lost 4 bases and J 12 bases, leaving 11 bases between the germline ends. The germline V gene has CDR1 SGHRS and CDR2 YFSETQ. This chain's CDR3 is CASSTREVQFF. CDR3 in DNA: TGCGCCAGCAGCACCCGGGAAGTGCAGTTCTTC.